The 11 T cell receptor beta chains given below trace back to one sample, sequenced in a study of cytomegalovirus exposure and HLA in healthy donors. The PCR ran on 60 Vbeta and 13 Jbeta primers. Libraries were prepared by immunoSEQ multiplex PCR; TCRdb keeps only in-frame clonotypes and omits some of them. The profile shows 90,000 to 150,000 clones, over 80% of them singletons. The sample consisted of PBMCs. Receptors originate from a man aged 50 to 60 in good health and CMV-seronegative.

The rearrangement links TRBV5-4 to TRBJ2-7; 7 positions match TRBD1. This CDR3 has 15 amino acids. CDR1 and CDR2 from the germline V gene are SGHNT and YYREEE (reference sequence). The V gene end was trimmed by 4 bases and the J gene end by 1 base; junction bases not matched to a gene: 8. The CDR3 is CASSPGTAPSYEQYF. The CDR3 coding sequence is TGTGCCAGCAGCCCCGGGACAGCGCCTTCCTACGAGCAGTACTTC.

The chain uses TRBV4-3 and TRBJ1-3; TRBD1 matches at 8 bases. Germline V gene sequence: CDR1 LGHNA, CDR2 YSLEER. CDR3 length: 17 residues. The trim removed 0 bases at V and 3 bases at J, leaving 7 bases unmatched. DNA of the CDR3: TGCGCCAGCAGCCAAGAGACAGGGGTCGGACGTGGAAACACCATATATTTT. As protein: CASSQETGVGRGNTIYF.

This chain uses TRBV7-9 with TRBJ1-4; D remains ambiguous. Per germline, CDR1 SEHNR and CDR2 FQNEAQ (reference sequence). The germline V and J ends were trimmed by 8 bases and 8 bases, with 12 bases remaining between them. The CDR3 is made up of 12 amino acids. CDR3 coding DNA: TGTGCCAGCGGAGGTGGAGCGGAAAAACTGTTTTTT. Protein sequence: CASGGGAEKLFF.

This rearrangement joins TRBV29-1 to TRBJ2-3; 12 bases line up with TRBD2. The V gene end was trimmed by 6 bases and the J gene end by 8 bases; junction bases not matched to a gene: 12. Germline values: CDR1 SQVTM, CDR2 ANQGSEA. The CDR3 extends over 15 amino acids. DNA for the CDR3: TGCAGCGTCACCCCTCTAGCGGGAGGGCGTGGTACGCAGTATTTT. It codes for CSVTPLAGGRGTQYF.

J is TRBJ1-1 and V is TRBV28, with D possibly matching TRBD1 (6 bases). V lost 6 bases, J lost 11 bases, and 16 bases lay in between. This CDR3 is 12 amino acids long. Germline CDR1 reads MDHEN; CDR2 reads SYDVKM. The CDR3 protein is CASRSGESRAFF. In DNA, the CDR3 is TGTGCCAGCAGATCAGGGGAGAGTCGTGCTTTCTTT.

CDR3: CSARSPQEAFF. CDR3 in DNA: TGCAGTGCTAGATCCCCCCAAGAAGCTTTCTTT. This chain connects TRBV20-1 to TRBJ1-1, with no clear D. V was cut by 2 bases and J by 8 bases, with 9 bases left in between. The CDR3 totals 11 residues. Germline V gene lookup returns CDR1 DFQATT and CDR2 SNEGSKA (reference sequence).

The J gene is TRBJ2-1, the V gene TRBV11-2; no firm D call. V was clipped by 1 base and J by 8 bases, with 12 bases between them. This CDR3 is built from 14 residues. From germline, CDR1 is SGHAT and CDR2 FQNNGV. CDR3 amino acids: CASSLARSVDEQFF. CDR3 nucleotide sequence: TGTGCCAGCAGCTTAGCTCGGAGCGTAGATGAGCAGTTCTTC.

This clone showed up just once. The chain is built from TRBV23-1 and TRBJ2-7; the match to TRBD1 covers 12 bases. TRBV23-1 qualifies as an ORF whose function is uncertain. This CDR3 region has 21 residues. V trimming: 1 base; J trimming: 3 bases; junction bases outside the gene matches: 19. CDR3 DNA: TGCGCCAGCAGTCAATACGGCCCGGGACAGGGGGCATTAGGCCCTATCTACGAGCAGTACTTC. This sequence encodes CASSQYGPGQGALGPIYEQYF.

This sequence joins TRBV7-2 and TRBJ2-2; no reliable D call. V lost 2 bases to trimming and J lost 3 bases, with 4 bases between them. This CDR3 spans 13 amino acids. Germline assignment: CDR1 SGHTA and CDR2 FQGNSA. This CDR3 is CASSLPYTGELFF. The CDR3, as DNA: TGTGCCAGCAGCTTACCCTACACCGGGGAGCTGTTTTTT.

The rearrangement joins TRBV7-9 to TRBJ1-6, with TRBD1 identical over 7 bases. V shed 5 bases and J 10 bases; nucleotides not matched to a gene: 8. This CDR3 region has 14 residues. Germline lookup yields CDR1 SEHNR and CDR2 FQNEAQ (reference sequence). Here the CDR3 DNA reads TGTGCCAGCAGCACCGGGACAGAAGGATCACCCCTCCACTTT. Translating gives CASSTGTEGSPLHF.

CDR3 sequence reads: CASSQVDRDPTYEQYF. The CDR3 DNA is TGCGCCAGCAGCCAAGTGGACCGGGATCCGACCTACGAGCAGTACTTC. The gene calls are TRBV4-1 and TRBJ2-7; D perhaps matches TRBD2 (5 bases). The germline V gene has CDR1 MGHRA and CDR2 YSYEKL. The CDR3 length is 16 residues. The V gene lost 1 base and the J gene lost 2 bases, with 15 bases spanning the gap.